The T cell receptor (beta chain) under discussion was sequenced for a study of tumor-infiltrating lymphocytes in primary liver carcinoma. The CDR3 runs 16 residues. The V gene's germline CDR1 is MNHEY and CDR2 SVGEGT. Trimming cost V 0 bases and J 3 bases, with 13 bases left between them. Unsorted whole blood yielded blood RNA, and germline DNA was extracted as well. Before the surgical procedure, around 4 milliliters of peripheral blood were collected. A primer in the constant region served to generate TCR beta cDNA from 500 ng of total RNA. For TCR beta, libraries were produced by three nested multiplex PCR rounds using slightly modified ARM-PCR. The first two PCR rounds used TRBV1-TRBV30 forward primers with a C-beta reverse primer, around 10 cycles each. TCRdb passed the multiplex PCR reads through MiXCR, listing each CDR3 protein once. There are 320,000 or so distinct CDR3 sequences in the sample; about 60% occur only once, and more than 8.5% lies in the top ten.

General observations from the study: Against blood, tumors held a significantly higher top-250-clone fraction (p = 0.039).

Notes on this clonotype: The antigen is unknown.

The V gene is TRBV6-2 or TRBV6-3, the J gene TRBJ2-3, with D unclear. Sequencing input: peripheral blood. The clonotype originates from a man between 35 and 55 years old with primary liver carcinoma and hepatitis B virus infection. In DNA form, the CDR3 reads TGTGCCAGCAGTTACTCGGGTCAGGATTATACAGATACGCAGTATTTT. Its translation is CASSYSGQDYTDTQYF.